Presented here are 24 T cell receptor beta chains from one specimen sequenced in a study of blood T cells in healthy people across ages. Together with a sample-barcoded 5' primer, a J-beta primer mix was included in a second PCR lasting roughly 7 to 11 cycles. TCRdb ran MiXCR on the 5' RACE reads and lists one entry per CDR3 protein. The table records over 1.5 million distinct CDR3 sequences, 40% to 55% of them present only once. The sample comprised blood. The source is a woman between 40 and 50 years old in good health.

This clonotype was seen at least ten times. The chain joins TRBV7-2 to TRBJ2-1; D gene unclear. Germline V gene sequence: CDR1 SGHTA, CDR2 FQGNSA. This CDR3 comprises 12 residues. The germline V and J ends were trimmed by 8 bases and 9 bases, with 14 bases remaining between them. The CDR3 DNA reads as TGTGCCAGCGGCAAACTACCAAGTGAGCAGTTCTTC. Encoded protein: CASGKLPSEQFF.

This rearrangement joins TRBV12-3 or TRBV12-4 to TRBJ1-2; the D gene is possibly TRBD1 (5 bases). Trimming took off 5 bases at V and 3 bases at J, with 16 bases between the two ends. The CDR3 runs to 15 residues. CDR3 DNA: TGTGCCAGCAGTGATAATAGGGGTTTTTACTATGGCTACACCTTC. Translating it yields CASSDNRGFYYGYTF.

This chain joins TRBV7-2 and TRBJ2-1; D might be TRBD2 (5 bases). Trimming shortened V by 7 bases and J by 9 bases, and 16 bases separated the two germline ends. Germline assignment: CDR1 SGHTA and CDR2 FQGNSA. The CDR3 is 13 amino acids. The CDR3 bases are TGTGCCAGCAATATCATTGGCCGGGGTGAGCAGTTCTTC. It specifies CASNIIGRGEQFF. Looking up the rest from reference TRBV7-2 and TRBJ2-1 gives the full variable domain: GAGVSQSPSNKVTEKGKDVELRCDPISGHTALYWYRQSLGQGLEFLIYFQGNSAPDKSGLPSDRFSAERTGGSVSTLTIQRTQQEDSAVYLCASNIIGRGEQFFGPGTRLTVL.

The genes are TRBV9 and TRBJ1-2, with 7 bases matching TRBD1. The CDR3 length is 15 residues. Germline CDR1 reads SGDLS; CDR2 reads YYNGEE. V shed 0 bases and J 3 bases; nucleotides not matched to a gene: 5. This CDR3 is CASSVDAGGYYGYTF. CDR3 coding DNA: TGTGCCAGCAGCGTAGATGCAGGGGGATACTATGGCTACACCTTC.

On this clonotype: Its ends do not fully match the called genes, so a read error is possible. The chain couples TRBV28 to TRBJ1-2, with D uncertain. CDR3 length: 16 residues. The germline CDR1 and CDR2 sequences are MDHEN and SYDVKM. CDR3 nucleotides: TGTACCAGCAGTGCCTACCTCGAATACGATAACTATGGCTACACCTTC. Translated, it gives CTSSAYLEYDNYGYTF.

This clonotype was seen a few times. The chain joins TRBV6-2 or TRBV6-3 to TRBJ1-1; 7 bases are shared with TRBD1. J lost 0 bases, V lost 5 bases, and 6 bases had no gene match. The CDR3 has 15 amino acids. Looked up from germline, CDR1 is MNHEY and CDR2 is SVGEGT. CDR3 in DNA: TGTGCCAGCAGTGTCAGGGGGTCACTGAACACTGAAGCTTTCTTT. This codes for CASSVRGSLNTEAFF.

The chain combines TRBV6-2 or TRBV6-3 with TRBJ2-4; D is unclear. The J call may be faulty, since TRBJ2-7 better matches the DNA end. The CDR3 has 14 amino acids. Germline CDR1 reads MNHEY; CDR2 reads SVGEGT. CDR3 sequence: CASSTPSRPYEQYF. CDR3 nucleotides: TGTGCCAGCAGTACCCCGTCCAGACCTTACGAGCAGTACTTC.

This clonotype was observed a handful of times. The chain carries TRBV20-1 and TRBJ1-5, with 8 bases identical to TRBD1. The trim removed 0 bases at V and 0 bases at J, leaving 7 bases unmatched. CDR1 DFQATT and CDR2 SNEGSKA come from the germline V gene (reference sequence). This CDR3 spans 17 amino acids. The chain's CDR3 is CSARDVDRAYSNQPQHF. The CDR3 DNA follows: TGCAGTGCTAGAGACGTGGACAGGGCATATAGCAATCAGCCCCAGCATTTT.

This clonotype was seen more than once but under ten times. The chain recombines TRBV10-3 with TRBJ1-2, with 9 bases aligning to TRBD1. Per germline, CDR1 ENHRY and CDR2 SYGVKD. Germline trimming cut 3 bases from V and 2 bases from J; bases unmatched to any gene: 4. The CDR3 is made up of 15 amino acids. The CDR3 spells CAISDQDRGNYGYTF. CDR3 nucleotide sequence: TGTGCCATCAGTGACCAGGACAGGGGAAACTATGGCTACACCTTC.

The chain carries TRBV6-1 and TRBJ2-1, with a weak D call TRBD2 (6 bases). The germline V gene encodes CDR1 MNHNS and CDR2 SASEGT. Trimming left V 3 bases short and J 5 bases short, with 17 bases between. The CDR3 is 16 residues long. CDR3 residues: CASSDPPTRSHNEQFF. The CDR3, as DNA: TGTGCCAGCAGTGACCCCCCGACTAGGTCCCACAATGAGCAGTTCTTC.

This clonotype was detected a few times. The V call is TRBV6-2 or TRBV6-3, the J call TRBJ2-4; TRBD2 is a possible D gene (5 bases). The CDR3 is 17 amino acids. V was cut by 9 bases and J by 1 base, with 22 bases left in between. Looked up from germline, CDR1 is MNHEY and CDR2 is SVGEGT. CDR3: CASQFQREGRAKNIQYF. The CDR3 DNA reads TGTGCCAGTCAGTTCCAACGAGAGGGCCGCGCCAAAAACATTCAGTACTTC.

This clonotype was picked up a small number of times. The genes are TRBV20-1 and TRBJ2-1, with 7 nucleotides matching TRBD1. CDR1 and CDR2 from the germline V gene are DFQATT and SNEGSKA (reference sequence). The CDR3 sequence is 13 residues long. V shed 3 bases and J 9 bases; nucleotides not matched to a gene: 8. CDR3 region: CSASEGARSEQFF. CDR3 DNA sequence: TGCAGTGCTAGTGAGGGGGCCCGTAGTGAGCAGTTCTTC.

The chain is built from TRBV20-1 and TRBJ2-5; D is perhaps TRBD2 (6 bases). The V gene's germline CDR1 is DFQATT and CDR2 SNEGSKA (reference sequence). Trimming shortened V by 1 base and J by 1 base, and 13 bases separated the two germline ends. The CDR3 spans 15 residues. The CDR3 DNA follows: TGCAGTGCTAGAGCCTACGGGACTCCCCAAGAGACCCAGTACTTC. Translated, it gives CSARAYGTPQETQYF.

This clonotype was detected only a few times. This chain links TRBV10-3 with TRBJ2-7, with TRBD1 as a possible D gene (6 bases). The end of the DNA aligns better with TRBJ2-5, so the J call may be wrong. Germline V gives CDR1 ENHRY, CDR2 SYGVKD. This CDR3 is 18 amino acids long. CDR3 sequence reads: CAISESGRQALNRETQYF. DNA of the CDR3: TGTGCCATCAGTGAGTCGGGGCGACAGGCCCTAAATAGGGAGACCCAGTACTTC.

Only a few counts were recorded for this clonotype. CDR3 bases: TGCGCCAGCAGGGAGGGGTCTGAAGCTTTCTTT. Its translation is CASREGSEAFF. The V and J genes are TRBV4-1 and TRBJ1-1; D might be TRBD1 (5 bases). CDR3 size: 11 residues. Germline-derived CDR1 and CDR2 are MGHRA and YSYEKL. The V and J ends lost 6 bases and 6 bases respectively, with 8 bases between them.

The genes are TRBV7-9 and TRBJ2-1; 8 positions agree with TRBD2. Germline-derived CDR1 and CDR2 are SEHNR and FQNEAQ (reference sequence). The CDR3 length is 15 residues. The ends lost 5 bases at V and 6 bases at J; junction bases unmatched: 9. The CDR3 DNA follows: TGTGCCAGCAGCCCTCGAGTAGCGGGGACCAATGAGCAGTTCTTC. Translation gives CASSPRVAGTNEQFF.

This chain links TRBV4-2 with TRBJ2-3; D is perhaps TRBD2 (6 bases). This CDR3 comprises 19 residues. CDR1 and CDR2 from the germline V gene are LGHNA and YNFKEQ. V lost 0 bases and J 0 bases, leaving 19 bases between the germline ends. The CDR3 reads CASSQEWAVGGISTDTQYF. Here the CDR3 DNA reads TGTGCCAGCAGCCAAGAGTGGGCCGTGGGCGGGATTAGCACAGATACGCAGTATTTT.

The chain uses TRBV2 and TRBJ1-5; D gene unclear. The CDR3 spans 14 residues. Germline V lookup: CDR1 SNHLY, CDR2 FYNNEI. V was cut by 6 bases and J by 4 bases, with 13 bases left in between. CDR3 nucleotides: TGTGCCAGCAGGGAGTTTGGGCAAAATCAGCCCCAGCATTTT. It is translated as CASREFGQNQPQHF.

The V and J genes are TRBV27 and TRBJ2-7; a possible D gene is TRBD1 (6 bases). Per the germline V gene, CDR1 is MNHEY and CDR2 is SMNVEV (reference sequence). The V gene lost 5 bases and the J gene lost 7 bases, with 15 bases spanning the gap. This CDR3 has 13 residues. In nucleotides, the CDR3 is TGTGCCAGCAGTGATAACAGGGTTGGGGAGCAGTACTTC. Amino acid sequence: CASSDNRVGEQYF.

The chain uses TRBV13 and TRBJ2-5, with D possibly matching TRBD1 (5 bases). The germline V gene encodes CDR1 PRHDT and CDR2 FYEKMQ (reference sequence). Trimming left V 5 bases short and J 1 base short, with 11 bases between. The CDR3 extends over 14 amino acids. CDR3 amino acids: CASSVRQFQETQYF. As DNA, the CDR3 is TGTGCCAGCAGCGTACGACAGTTCCAAGAGACCCAGTACTTC.

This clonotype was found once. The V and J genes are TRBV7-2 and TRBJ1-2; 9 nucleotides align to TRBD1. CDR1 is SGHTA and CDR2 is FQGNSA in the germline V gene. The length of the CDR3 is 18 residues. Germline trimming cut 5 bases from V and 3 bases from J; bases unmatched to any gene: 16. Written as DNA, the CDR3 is TGTGCCAGCAGCGGGGTCCGGGACAGGGTCTTTAGTTACTATGGCTACACCTTC. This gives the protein CASSGVRDRVFSYYGYTF.

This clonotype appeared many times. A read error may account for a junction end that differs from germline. This CDR3 is CASSLGQASTDTQYF. Written as DNA, the CDR3 is TGTGCCAGCAGCCTCGGACAGGCTAGCACAGATACGCAGTATTTT. The chain recombines TRBV5-1 with TRBJ2-3, with 7 bases identical to TRBD1. CDR3 size: 15 residues. Germline values: CDR1 SGHRS, CDR2 YFSETQ.

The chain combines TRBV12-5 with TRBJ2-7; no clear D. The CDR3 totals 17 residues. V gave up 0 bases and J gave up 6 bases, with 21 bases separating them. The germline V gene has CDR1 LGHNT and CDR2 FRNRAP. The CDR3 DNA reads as TGTGCTAGTGGTTTGGTCTCGGGTCACCGCTTGGGCCTCGAGCAGTACTTC. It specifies CASGLVSGHRLGLEQYF.

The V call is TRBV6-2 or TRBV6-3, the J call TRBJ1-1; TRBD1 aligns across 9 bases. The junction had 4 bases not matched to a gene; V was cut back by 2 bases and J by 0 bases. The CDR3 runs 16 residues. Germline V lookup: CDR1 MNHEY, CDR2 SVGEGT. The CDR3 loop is CASSYRTGELNTEAFF. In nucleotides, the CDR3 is TGTGCCAGCAGTTACCGGACAGGGGAATTGAACACTGAAGCTTTCTTT.